This T cell receptor (beta chain) was sequenced during a study of identifying expanded T cells in peripheral blood (dated 2019 in TCRdb). In terms of the full investigation: Four technical replicates, made by sequencing separate aliquots from the same pool of genomic DNA, were compared pairwise. Overall study results and their limits: Both the number of clones called differentially abundant and the false-positive rate were significantly reduced by the beta-binomial model across all healthy-donor time intervals. In all healthy donors, the variance in clone template counts between samples taken two to three weeks apart rose significantly as total template count increased. The binomial model flagged approximately 1.2 differentially abundant clones between technical replicates, compared with about 17 over about 2 weeks and 18 to 20 over about four weeks. The authors expected that over much longer intervals, such as months to years, biological variance in healthy repertoires might increase even further.

Comment on this clone: The specificity of this receptor is unknown. Base qualities are not at hand, and no much larger clone is one base apart.

The immunoSEQ Assay, which relies on bias-controlled multiplex PCR amplification of genomic DNA, was used to profile TCRbeta CDR3 regions. In the original analysis: To quantify the absolute abundance of each unique TCRbeta CDR3 region, the sequences were collapsed and filtered. Differential abundance was tested with two models: a binomial (Fisher-equivalent) model and a beta-binomial model that adds time-dependent variance fitted from healthy donors. Clones with fewer than 5 combined templates were removed, and differential abundance was called for clones with a Benjamini-Hochberg FDR below 0.01. In the beta-binomial model, variance was expressed as a function of the total template count across the two samples, in the form v = (b*log(k)+a)^2. TCRdb retrieved this table from immuneACCESS and kept in-frame rearrangements only. Not all clones are present; in checked studies, unresolved V genes account for under half, and no reason is known for the remainder. For V, J and clone size, that table is used; D and trimming come from the DNA. Within this sample are roughly 81,000 clones, with 84% of them counted one time only. 15% to 20% of the sample is held by the ten biggest clonotypes.

During the collection period, no infections or other immune events were recorded for the healthy donors. Healthy-donor blood repertoires served as a training cohort to calibrate time-dependent variance in a beta-binomial model of T-cell clone differential abundance. There were about ten healthy donors in the training cohort, of whom 3 were female and 7 were male. On average the donors were 43 years old, and their ages spanned about 25 to 64 years. Obtained from a commercial supplier, whole blood was collected from each healthy donor at three time points set approximately two weeks apart. Genomic DNA was extracted from unsorted whole blood for immunosequencing. Material: blood. The TCR sequence derives from a person between 18 and 75 years old in good health.

The sequence in DNA is TGCGCCAGCAGCCAAAGGCGGGGGTCTAGCACAGATACGCAGTATTTT. Translation gives CASSQRRGSSTDTQYF. The chain is made from TRBV4-3 and TRBJ2-3; 7 nucleotides in the junction match TRBD2. V ends up 2 bases short and J 0 bases short, with an unmatched junction base count of 5. Measured from the cysteine to the phenylalanine, the CDR3 is 16 residues long. The CDR3 DNA has 48 bases and is translated from base 1. Reading the germline V gene gives CDR1 LGHNA and CDR2 YSLEER.